The sequence of this T cell receptor (beta chain) was determined in a study of cytomegalovirus exposure and HLA in healthy donors. Samples came from healthy bone marrow donors. Despite likely unrecorded immune exposures, the donors were nominally healthy at the time of sampling. CDR1 is GTSNPN and CDR2 is SVGIG in the germline V gene (reference sequence). With V trimmed by 3 bases and J by 2 bases, 4 bases remained unmatched. This CDR3 comprises 14 residues. Regarding this clone: As yet, its antigen is unknown.

A multiplex PCR was run with 60 Vbeta primers and 13 Jbeta primers. Only in-frame clones appear in the TCRdb table, and some are missing; sequencing was by immunoSEQ multiplex PCR. Among approximately 220,000 clones listed, under 80% were seen once. Study-level results: Later analysis associated a missense DCLRE1C variant with TCR beta V- and J-gene trimming.

This chain connects TRBV30 to TRBJ1-5; 7 bases agree with TRBD1. The sequencing input was PBMCs. This receptor was obtained from a girl aged 2 to 10 in good health and CMV-seronegative. CDR3 nucleotide sequence: TGTGCCTGGAGCCCCGACAGGGGCAATCAGCCCCAGCATTTT. It encodes CAWSPDRGNQPQHF.